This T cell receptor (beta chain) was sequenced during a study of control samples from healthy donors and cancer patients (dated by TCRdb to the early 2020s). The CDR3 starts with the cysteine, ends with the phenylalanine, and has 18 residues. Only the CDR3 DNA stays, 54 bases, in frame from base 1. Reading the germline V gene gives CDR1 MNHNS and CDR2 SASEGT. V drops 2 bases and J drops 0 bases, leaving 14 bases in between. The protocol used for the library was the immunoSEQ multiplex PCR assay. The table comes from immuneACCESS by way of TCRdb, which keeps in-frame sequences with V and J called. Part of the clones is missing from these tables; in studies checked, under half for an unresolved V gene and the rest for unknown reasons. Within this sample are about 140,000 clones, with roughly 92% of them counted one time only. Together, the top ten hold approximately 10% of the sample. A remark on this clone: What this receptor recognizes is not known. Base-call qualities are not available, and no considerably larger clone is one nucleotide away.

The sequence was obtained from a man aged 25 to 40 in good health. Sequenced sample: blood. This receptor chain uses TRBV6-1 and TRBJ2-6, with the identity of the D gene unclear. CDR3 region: CASSELLASASGANVLTF. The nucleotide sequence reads TGTGCCAGCAGTGAATTACTCGCTAGTGCCTCTGGGGCCAACGTCCTGACTTTC.